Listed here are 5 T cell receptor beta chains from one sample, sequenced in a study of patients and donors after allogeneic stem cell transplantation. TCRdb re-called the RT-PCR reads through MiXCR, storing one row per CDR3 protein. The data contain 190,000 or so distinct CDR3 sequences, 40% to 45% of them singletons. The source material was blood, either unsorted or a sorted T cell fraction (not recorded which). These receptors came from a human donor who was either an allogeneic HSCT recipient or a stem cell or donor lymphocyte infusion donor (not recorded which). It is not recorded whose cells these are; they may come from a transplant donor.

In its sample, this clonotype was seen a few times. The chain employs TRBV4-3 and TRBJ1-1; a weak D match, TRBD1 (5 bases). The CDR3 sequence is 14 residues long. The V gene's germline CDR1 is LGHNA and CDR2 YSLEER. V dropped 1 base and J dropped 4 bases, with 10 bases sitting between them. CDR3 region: CASSQVLGVTEAFF. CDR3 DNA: TGCGCCAGCAGCCAAGTTCTGGGGGTCACTGAAGCTTTCTTT.

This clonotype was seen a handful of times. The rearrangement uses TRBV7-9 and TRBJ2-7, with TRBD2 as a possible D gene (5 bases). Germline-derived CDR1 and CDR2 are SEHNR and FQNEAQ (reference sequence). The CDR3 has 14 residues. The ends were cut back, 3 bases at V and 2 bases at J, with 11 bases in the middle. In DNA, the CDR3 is TGTGCCAGCAGCTTCCGGGAAACCGCCTACGAGCAGTACTTC. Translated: CASSFRETAYEQYF.

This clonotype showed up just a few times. The CDR3 DNA reads TGTGCCAGCAGTGATAGGACGGCTAATTCACCCCTCCACTTT. Translated, it gives CASSDRTANSPLHF. This chain connects TRBV6-1 to TRBJ1-6; D gene unclear. Germline V CDR1 and CDR2: MNHNS, SASEGT. The CDR3 contains 14 residues. The V gene lost 3 bases and the J gene lost 6 bases, with 9 bases spanning the gap.

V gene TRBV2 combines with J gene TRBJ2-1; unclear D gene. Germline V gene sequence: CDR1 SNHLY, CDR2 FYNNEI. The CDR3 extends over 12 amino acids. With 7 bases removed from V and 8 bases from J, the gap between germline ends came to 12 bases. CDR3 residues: CASILLGDEQFF. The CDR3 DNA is TGTGCCAGCATCCTTCTGGGTGATGAGCAGTTCTTC.

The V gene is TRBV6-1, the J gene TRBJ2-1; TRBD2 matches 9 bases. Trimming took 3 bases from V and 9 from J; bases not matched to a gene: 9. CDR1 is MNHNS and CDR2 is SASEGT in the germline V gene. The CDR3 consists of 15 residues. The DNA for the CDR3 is TGTGCCAGCAGTGAGGTTCTAGCGGGGCGGGGTGAGCAGTTCTTC. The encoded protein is CASSEVLAGRGEQFF.